The 10 T cell receptor beta chains listed next were all sequenced from one sample in a study of T-cell reconstitution after alpha-beta-depleted transplantation in children. Preparation of the TCRbeta library used unique molecular identifiers. TCRdb re-derived calls from the PCR reads in MiXCR, one entry per CDR3 protein. The sample has over 550,000 distinct CDR3 sequences, about 10% seen once. This specimen consisted of PBMCs from the stem cell graft donor, obtained from the stem cell graft. These receptors all stem from a human donor who donated a stem cell graft to a child with acute myeloid leukemia.

The rearrangement uses TRBV4-3 and TRBJ2-1; maybe TRBD1 (6 bases). Germline CDR1 LGHNA, CDR2 YSLEER. The V gene lost 1 base and the J gene lost 4 bases, with 17 bases spanning the gap. The CDR3 has 17 residues. The CDR3 is CASSQGWTAGAYNEQFF. The CDR3 DNA is TGCGCCAGCAGCCAAGGTTGGACAGCCGGGGCTTACAATGAGCAGTTCTTC.

There are a few counts of this clonotype. The chain combines TRBV14 with TRBJ2-4; perhaps TRBD2 as D (6 bases). This CDR3 spans 13 amino acids. Deletions cut 4 bases from V and 6 bases from J, with 10 bases between. Germline V gene sequence: CDR1 SGHDN, CDR2 FVKESK. The CDR3 coding sequence is TGTGCCAGCAGCCCGGGACTTGGAAACATTCAGTACTTC. Its translation is CASSPGLGNIQYF. Based on the CDR3 plus reference TRBV14 and TRBJ2-4, the full variable domain is EAGVTQFPSHSVIEKGQTVTLRCDPISGHDNLYWYRRVMGKEIKFLLHFVKESKQDESGMPNNRFLAERTGGTYSTLKVQPAELEDSGVYFCASSPGLGNIQYFGAGTRLSVL.

V is TRBV5-5 and J is TRBJ1-5; D ambiguous. V was trimmed by 0 bases and J by 8 bases, leaving 12 bases between them. CDR3 length: 14 residues. Germline CDR1 is SGHKS and CDR2 is YYEKEE (reference sequence). CDR3 bases: TGTGCCAGCAGCTTGGAATTGGTGGGAAAGCCCCAGCATTTT. Amino acids: CASSLELVGKPQHF.

Ten or more counts support this clonotype. The chain joins TRBV7-9 to TRBJ2-3, with D possibly being TRBD2 (6 bases). Germline CDR1 and CDR2: SEHNR and FQNEAQ (reference sequence). The CDR3 runs to 14 residues. V dropped 3 bases and J dropped 5 bases, with 12 bases sitting between them. The chain's CDR3 is CASSLGGKLDTQYF. The DNA for the CDR3 is TGTGCCAGCAGCTTGGGAGGAAAGTTAGATACGCAGTATTTT.

In this sample, this clonotype turned up many times. For the CDR3, the DNA is TGCAGCGCCAGGACAGGGGAGAATGAAAAACTGTTTTTT. Its translation: CSARTGENEKLFF. The genes are TRBV29-1 and TRBJ1-4, with 9 positions matching TRBD1. The germline V gene encodes CDR1 SQVTM and CDR2 ANQGSEA. The CDR3 extends over 13 amino acids. V lost 7 bases to trimming and J lost 5 bases; unmatched junction nucleotides: 5. Full variable domain (outside the CDR3, taken from reference TRBV29-1 and TRBJ1-4): SAVISQKPSRDICQRGTSLTIQCQVDSQVTMMFWYRQQPGQSLTLIATANQGSEATYESGFVIDKFPISRPNLTFSTLTVSNMSPEDSSIYLCSARTGENEKLFFGSGTQLSVL.

The sample holds many counts of this clonotype. The chain employs TRBV7-9 and TRBJ2-3; TRBD2 might be the D (5 bases). The germline V gene encodes CDR1 SEHNR and CDR2 FQNEAQ (reference sequence). CDR3 size: 18 residues. V was clipped by 2 bases and J by 2 bases, with 20 bases between them. CDR3 loop: CASSLPGLPRGATDTQYF. The DNA of the CDR3 is TGTGCCAGCAGCTTACCAGGACTCCCAAGAGGAGCCACAGATACGCAGTATTTT.

J is TRBJ2-5 and V is TRBV9; 8 bases are a match to TRBD2. With 4 bases clipped from V and 5 bases from J, the junction kept 10 bases outside the gene matches. Germline loops: CDR1 SGDLS, CDR2 YYNGEE. The CDR3 is made up of 15 amino acids. The CDR3: CASSPASGSGETQYF. The DNA of the CDR3 is TGTGCCAGCAGCCCAGCGAGCGGGAGTGGGGAGACCCAGTACTTC.

This clonotype has ten or more counts. V usage is TRBV10-3 and J usage is TRBJ1-1; perhaps TRBD1 as D (6 bases). The CDR3 spans 13 residues. The V gene's germline CDR1 is ENHRY and CDR2 SYGVKD. The V end was cut by 10 bases, the J end by 4 bases, with 16 bases between. The CDR3 region has the DNA TGTGCCAGCTCCAGGGGAGATACCACTGAAGCTTTCTTT. Translated: CASSRGDTTEAFF.

This chain uses TRBV28 with TRBJ2-5; 8 positions match TRBD2. Germline V gene lookup returns CDR1 MDHEN and CDR2 SYDVKM. Unmatched junction bases numbered 12, after V lost 8 bases and J lost 4 bases. There are 15 residues in the CDR3. The DNA for the CDR3 is TGTGCCAGCCTGGGGAGCGGGAGAGGGGGAGAGACCCAGTACTTC. This encodes CASLGSGRGGETQYF.

Only a few counts were recorded for this clonotype. The CDR3 region is CSVGRALGSYNEQFF. CDR3 nucleotides: TGCAGCGTTGGGAGGGCCCTGGGGTCCTACAATGAGCAGTTCTTC. The rearrangement links TRBV29-1 to TRBJ2-1; TRBD2 is a possible D gene (6 bases). The CDR3 loop spans 15 amino acids. CDR1 SQVTM and CDR2 ANQGSEA come from the germline V gene. The V end was cut by 4 bases, the J end by 1 base, with 14 bases between.